Below, one T cell receptor beta chain is given with its context. The antigen remains unidentified. Primers used in a second PCR of roughly 7 to 12 cycles were a sample-barcoded 5' primer and a J-beta primer mix. MiXCR, run by TCRdb on the 5' RACE reads, gives a single entry per CDR3 protein. The data contain approximately 1.5 million distinct CDR3 sequences, roughly 43% of them singletons. This specimen comes from a study of blood T cells in healthy people across ages. The CDR3 runs 14 residues. V gave up 3 bases and J gave up 5 bases, with 17 bases separating them. CDR1 is SQVTM and CDR2 is ANQGSEA in the germline V gene. The study, taken as a whole, reports: A roughly linear fall in TCR beta diversity per million T cells was seen with increasing age. Bulk PBMC profiling left naive and antigen-experienced comparisons inconclusive. Aged donors had fewer naive CD4+ cells and lower diversity than long-lived donors. Estimates based on one million T cells were treated as lower bounds.

The receptor comes from a woman between 18 and 29 years old in good health. Sequenced: blood. The chain has TRBV29-1 and TRBJ2-7; perhaps TRBD2 as D (8 bases). The CDR3, as DNA: TGCAGCGTTGATGGGACAGCGGGAGTGGACGAGCAGTACTTC. It yields the protein CSVDGTAGVDEQYF.